One TCR beta chain is described in this entry. Relative to the germline gene, one junction end is altered; a read error may explain this. Methods used by the authors: Reference gene primers were amplified, and this amplification served to estimate nucleated cell counts. Using immunoSEQ multiplex PCR, the repertoire was profiled, and TCRdb retains in-frame clones only, with some absent. V, J and clone size reflect that table, while D and trimming were determined from the DNA. The sample has over 90,000 clones, roughly 84% seen once. This entry comes from a study of blood T cell repertoires in COVID-19. Study information: The United States, Italy and Spain supplied acute and convalescent COVID-19 samples. T cells, B-cell-depleted T cells, or PBMCs provided the cDNA or gDNA that served as material.

This TCR came from a human donor in a cohort sampled during active or convalescent COVID-19. The sequenced sample was peripheral blood.

The DNA of the CDR3 is TGTGCCAGCAGTCAAGTCAGGGCAACTAATGAAAAACTGTTTTTT. It encodes CASSQVRATNEKLFF. This sequence joins TRBV3-1 (or the pseudogene TRBV3-2) and TRBJ1-4, with a weak D call TRBD1 (5 bases). Germline V gene lookup returns CDR1 LGHDT and CDR2 YNNKEL (reference sequence). This CDR3 is built from 15 residues.